This T cell receptor (beta chain) was identified in a study of CD8 T cells in Susac syndrome. An input of about 0.45 to 1 ug of RNA was subjected to reverse transcription using random hexamers. TCRdb fed the immunoSEQ multiplex PCR reads into MiXCR, producing one record per CDR3 protein. Of fewer than 350,000 distinct CDR3 sequences detected, 92% appear once; the ten largest clones hold approximately 0.065%. This clonotype has only one observation. The source is a human donor with multiple sclerosis. What was sequenced was CD4+ T cells from PBMCs.

The CDR3 here is CASRTGTSPSGYTF. CDR3 coding DNA: TGTGCCAGCAGAACCGGGACATCGCCCAGTGGCTACACCTTC. This rearrangement joins TRBV27 to TRBJ1-2; D is possibly TRBD1 (6 bases). The CDR3 contains 14 residues. Trimming took 6 bases from V and 7 from J, leaving 18 bases between them. Germline V gives CDR1 MNHEY, CDR2 SMNVEV (reference sequence).